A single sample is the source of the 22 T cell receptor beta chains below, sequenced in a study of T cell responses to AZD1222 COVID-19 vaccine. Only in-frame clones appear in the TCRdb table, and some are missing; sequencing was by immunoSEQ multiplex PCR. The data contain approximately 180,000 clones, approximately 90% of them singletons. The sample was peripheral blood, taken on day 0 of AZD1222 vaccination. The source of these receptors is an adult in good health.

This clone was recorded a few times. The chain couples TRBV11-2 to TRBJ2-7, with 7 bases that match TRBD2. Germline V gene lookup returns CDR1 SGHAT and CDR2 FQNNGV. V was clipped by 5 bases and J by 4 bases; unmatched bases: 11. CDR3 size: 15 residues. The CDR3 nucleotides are TGTGCCAGCAGCGCCCTAGCGGCAATTTCTTACGAGCAGTACTTC. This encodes CASSALAAISYEQYF.

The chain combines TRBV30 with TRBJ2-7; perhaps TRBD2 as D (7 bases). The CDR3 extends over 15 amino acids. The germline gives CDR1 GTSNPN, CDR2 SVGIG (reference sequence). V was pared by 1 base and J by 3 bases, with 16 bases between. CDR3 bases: TGTGCCTGGAGTGCCTGGGCGGGGGCTGGCTACGAGCAGTACTTC. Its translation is CAWSAWAGAGYEQYF.

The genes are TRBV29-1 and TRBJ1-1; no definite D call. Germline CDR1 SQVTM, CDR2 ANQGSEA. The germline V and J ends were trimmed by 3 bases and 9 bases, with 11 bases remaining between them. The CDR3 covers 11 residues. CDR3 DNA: TGCAGCGTTGATGAGGGCCTGAAAGCTTTCTTT. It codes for CSVDEGLKAFF.

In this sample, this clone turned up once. The CDR3 DNA is TGTGCCACCACTCGTGGAAACACCATATATTTT. Protein: CATTRGNTIYF. The chain uses TRBV6-5 and TRBJ1-3; D remains unclear. Germline values: CDR1 MNHEY, CDR2 SVGAGI. The CDR3 has 11 residues. Trimming left V 10 bases short and J 3 bases short, with 7 bases between.

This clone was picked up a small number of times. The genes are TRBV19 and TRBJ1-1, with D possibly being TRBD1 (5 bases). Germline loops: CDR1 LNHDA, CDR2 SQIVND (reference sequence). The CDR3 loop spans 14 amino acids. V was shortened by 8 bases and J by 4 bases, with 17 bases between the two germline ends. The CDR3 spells CASEPQGRVTEAFF. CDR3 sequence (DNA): TGTGCCAGTGAACCGCAGGGACGGGTCACTGAAGCTTTCTTT.

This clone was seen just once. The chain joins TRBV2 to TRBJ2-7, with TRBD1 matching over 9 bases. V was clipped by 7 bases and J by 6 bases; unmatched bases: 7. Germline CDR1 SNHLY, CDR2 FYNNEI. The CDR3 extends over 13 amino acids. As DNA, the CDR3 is TGTGCCAGCAACTTAGGACAGGGGCTCGAGCAGTACTTC. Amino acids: CASNLGQGLEQYF. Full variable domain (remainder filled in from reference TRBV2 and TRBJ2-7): EPEVTQTPSHQVTQMGQEVILRCVPISNHLYFYWYRQILGQKVEFLVSFYNNEISEKSEIFDDQFSVERPDGSNFTLKIRSTKLEDSAMYFCASNLGQGLEQYFGPGTRLTVT.

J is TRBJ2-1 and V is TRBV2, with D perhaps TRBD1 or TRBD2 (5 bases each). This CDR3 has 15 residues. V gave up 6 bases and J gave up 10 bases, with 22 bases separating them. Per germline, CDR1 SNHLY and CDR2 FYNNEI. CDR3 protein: CASSFAQEGNREQFF. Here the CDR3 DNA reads TGTGCCAGCAGCTTCGCCCAAGAGGGGAATCGGGAGCAGTTCTTC.

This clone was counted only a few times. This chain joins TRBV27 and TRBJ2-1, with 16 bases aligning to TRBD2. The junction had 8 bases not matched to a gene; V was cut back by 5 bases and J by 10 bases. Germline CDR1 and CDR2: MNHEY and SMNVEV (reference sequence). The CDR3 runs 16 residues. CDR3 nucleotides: TGTGCCAGCAGTGACGCCGGGACTAGCGGGAGGGGGGAGCAGTTCTTC. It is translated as CASSDAGTSGRGEQFF.

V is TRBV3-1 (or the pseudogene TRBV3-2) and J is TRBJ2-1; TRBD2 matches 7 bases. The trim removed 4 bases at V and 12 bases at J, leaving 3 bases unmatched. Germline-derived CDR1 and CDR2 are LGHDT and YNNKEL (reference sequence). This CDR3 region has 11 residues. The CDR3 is CASSPGLRQFF. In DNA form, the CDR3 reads TGTGCCAGCAGCCCGGGACTAAGGCAGTTCTTC.

CDR3 sequence reads: CASSLGRIYEQYF. CDR3 nucleotide sequence: TGTGCCAGCAGCCTAGGGAGGATCTACGAGCAGTACTTC. The V and J genes are TRBV14 and TRBJ2-7; the D gene is possibly TRBD2 (6 bases). The CDR3 totals 13 residues. V was shortened by 4 bases and J by 3 bases, with 10 bases between the two germline ends. Germline lookup yields CDR1 SGHDN and CDR2 FVKESK.

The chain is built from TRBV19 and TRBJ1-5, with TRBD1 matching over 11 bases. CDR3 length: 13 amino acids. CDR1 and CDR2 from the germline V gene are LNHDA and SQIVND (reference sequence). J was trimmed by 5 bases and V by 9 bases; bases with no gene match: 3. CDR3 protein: CARGQGEDQPQHF. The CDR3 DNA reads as TGTGCCAGGGGACAGGGGGAGGATCAGCCCCAGCATTTT.

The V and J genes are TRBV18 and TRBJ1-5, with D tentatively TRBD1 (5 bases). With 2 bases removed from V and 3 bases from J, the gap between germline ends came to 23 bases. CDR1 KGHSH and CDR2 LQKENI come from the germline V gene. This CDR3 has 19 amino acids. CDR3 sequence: CASSPFGQGVLELNQPQHF. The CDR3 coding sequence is TGTGCCAGCTCACCATTCGGGCAGGGCGTCCTGGAACTCAATCAGCCCCAGCATTTT.

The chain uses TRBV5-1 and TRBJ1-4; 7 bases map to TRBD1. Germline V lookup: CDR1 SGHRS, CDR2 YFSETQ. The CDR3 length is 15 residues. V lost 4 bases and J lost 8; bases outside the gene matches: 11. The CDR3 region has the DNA TGCGCCAGCAGCCGCATACCGGGACAGCAAGAAAAACTGTTTTTT. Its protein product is CASSRIPGQQEKLFF.

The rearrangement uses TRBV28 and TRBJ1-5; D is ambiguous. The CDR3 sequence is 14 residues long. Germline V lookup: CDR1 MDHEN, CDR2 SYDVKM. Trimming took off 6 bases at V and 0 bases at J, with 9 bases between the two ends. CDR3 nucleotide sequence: TGTGCCAGCAGGCTGGACGGTAGCAATCAGCCCCAGCATTTT. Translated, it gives CASRLDGSNQPQHF.

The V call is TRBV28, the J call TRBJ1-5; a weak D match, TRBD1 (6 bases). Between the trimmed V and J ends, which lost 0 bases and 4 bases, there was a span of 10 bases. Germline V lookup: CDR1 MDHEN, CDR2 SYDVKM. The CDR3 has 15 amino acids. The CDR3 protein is CASSLWTGRNQPQHF. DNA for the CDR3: TGTGCCAGCAGTTTATGGACAGGAAGAAATCAGCCCCAGCATTTT.

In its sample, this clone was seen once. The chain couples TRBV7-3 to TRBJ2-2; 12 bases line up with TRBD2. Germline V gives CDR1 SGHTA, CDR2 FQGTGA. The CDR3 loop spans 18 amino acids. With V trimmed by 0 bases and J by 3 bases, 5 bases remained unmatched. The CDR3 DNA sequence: TGTGCCAGCAGCTTAACGCACCTAGCGGGAGGGTACACCGGGGAGCTGTTTTTT. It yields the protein CASSLTHLAGGYTGELFF.

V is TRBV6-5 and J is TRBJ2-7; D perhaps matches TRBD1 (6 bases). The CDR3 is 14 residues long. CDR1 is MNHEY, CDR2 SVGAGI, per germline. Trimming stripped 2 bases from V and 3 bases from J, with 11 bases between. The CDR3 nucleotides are TGTGCCAGCAGTTACGTTAGGGGGATCTACGAGCAGTACTTC. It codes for CASSYVRGIYEQYF.

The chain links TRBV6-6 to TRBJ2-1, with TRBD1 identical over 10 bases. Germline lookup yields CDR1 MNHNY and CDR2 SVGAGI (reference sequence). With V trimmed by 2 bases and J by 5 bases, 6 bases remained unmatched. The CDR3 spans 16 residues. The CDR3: CASSYPRGQGDNEQFF. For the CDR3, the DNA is TGTGCCAGCAGTTACCCTCGTGGACAGGGGGACAATGAGCAGTTCTTC.

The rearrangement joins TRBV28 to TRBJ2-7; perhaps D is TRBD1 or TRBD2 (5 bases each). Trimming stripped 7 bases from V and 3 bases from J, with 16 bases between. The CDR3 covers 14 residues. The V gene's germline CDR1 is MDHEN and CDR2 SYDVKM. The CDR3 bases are TGTGCCAGCACGATTCCGGGACGGAACTACGAGCAGTACTTC. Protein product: CASTIPGRNYEQYF.

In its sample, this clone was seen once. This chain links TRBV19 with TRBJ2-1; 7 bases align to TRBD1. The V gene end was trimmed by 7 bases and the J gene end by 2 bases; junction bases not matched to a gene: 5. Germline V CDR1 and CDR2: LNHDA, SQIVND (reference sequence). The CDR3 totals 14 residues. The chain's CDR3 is CASTLQGTYNEQFF. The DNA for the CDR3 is TGTGCCAGTACCTTACAGGGGACCTACAATGAGCAGTTCTTC.

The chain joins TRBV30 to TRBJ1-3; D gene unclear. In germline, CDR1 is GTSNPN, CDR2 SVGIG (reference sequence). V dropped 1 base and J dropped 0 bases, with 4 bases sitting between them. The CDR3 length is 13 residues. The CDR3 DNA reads TGTGCCTGGAGTGGATACTCTGGAAACACCATATATTTT. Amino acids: CAWSGYSGNTIYF.

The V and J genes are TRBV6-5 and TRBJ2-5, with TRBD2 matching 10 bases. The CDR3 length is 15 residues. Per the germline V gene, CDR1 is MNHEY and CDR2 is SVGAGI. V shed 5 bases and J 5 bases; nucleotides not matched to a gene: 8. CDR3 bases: TGTGCCAGCAGTCCCCAGGGACTAGCGTGGGAGACCCAGTACTTC. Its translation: CASSPQGLAWETQYF.